The clone carrying this T cell receptor (beta chain) was detected ten times or more. Its target is not known. A second PCR, run for roughly 7 to 11 cycles, used a sample-barcoded 5' primer plus a J-beta primer mix. TCRdb re-derived calls from the 5' RACE reads in MiXCR, one entry per CDR3 protein. This sample carries 630,000 or so distinct CDR3 sequences, roughly 30% of them seen once, and the ten largest clones take 15%. This sample is drawn from a study of blood T cells in healthy people across ages. General observations from the study: Changes seen in expanded clonotypes were possibly confounded by donor CMV status left unknown. There were more naive CD4+ cells and higher diversity in long-lived donors than in aged donors. TCR beta diversity per million T cells fell roughly linearly with age.

The sequence came from a woman at least 80 years old in good health. Specimen: blood.

The chain's CDR3 is CASSSRTSQETQYF. The CDR3 nucleotides read TGTGCCAGCAGCTCACGGACGTCTCAAGAGACCCAGTACTTC. This rearrangement joins TRBV11-1 to TRBJ2-5; D gene ambiguous. Germline values: CDR1 SGHAT, CDR2 FQDESV (reference sequence). The CDR3 sequence is 14 residues long. Trimming left V 4 bases short and J 2 bases short, with 11 bases between.